This TCR beta chain was profiled in a study of CD8 T cells in ankylosing spondylitis. Study-wide findings and caveats: Within peripheral blood, clones linked to disease were CD8+ and relatively rare. A subset of motif variants has previously been described in the synovial fluid and blood of reactive arthritis.

This clonotype showed up many times. Its antigen is not identified. With molecular barcodes, quantitative 5'-RACE was used to make the TCR beta libraries. From the 5' RACE reads, TCRdb called clonotypes with MiXCR, one entry per CDR3 protein. The data contain more than 100,000 distinct CDR3 sequences, roughly 11% of them singletons. Material: blood, either unsorted or a sorted T cell fraction (not recorded which). The sequence derives from a female donor with ankylosing spondylitis or in good health (not recorded which).

For the CDR3, the DNA is TGTGCCAGCCGAGGCGGCGGGACCCAGTACTTC. Its protein is CASRGGGTQYF. This chain joins TRBV6-5 and TRBJ2-5; the D is unclear. The CDR3 consists of 11 residues. Germline assignment: CDR1 MNHEY and CDR2 SVGAGI. The V and J ends lost 8 bases and 7 bases respectively, with 11 bases between them.